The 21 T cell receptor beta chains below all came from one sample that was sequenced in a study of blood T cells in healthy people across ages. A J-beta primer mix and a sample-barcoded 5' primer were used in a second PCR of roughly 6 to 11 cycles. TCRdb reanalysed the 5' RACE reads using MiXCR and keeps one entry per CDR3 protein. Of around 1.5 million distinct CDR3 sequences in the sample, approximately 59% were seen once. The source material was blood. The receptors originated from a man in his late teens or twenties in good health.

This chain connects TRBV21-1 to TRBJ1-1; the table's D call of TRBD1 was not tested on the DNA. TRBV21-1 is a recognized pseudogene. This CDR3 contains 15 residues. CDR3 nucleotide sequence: TGTGCCAGCAGCAGTCCGCTTAGACAGTTCCCTGAAGCTTTCTTT. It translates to CASSSPLRQFPEAFF.

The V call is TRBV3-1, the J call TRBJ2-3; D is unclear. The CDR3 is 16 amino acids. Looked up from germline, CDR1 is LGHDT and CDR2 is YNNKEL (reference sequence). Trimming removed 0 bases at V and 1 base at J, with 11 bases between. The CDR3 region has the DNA TGTGCCAGCAGCCAAGAACGTCCCGGAGGCACAGATACGCAGTATTTT. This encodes CASSQERPGGTDTQYF.

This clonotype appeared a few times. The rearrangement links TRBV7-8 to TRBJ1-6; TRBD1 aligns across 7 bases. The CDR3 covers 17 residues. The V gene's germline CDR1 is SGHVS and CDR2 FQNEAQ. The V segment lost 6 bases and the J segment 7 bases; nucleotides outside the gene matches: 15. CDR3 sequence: CASSSVRRGQKNSPLHF. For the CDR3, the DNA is TGTGCCAGCAGTTCAGTTCGCCGGGGACAGAAGAATTCACCCCTCCACTTT.

The CDR3 nucleotides are TGTGCCAGCGCCCTCCAGCCGCAGCGGGGGGGCAATGAGCAGTTCTTC. This codes for CASALQPQRGGNEQFF. The chain uses TRBV7-2 and TRBJ2-1; 10 positions match TRBD2. The germline V gene has CDR1 SGHTA and CDR2 FQGNSA. Losses at the gene ends were 8 bases for V and 6 bases for J; bases not matched to a gene: 13. The CDR3 is made up of 16 amino acids. Complete variable domain (other parts from reference TRBV7-2 and TRBJ2-1): GAGVSQSPSNKVTEKGKDVELRCDPISGHTALYWYRQSLGQGLEFLIYFQGNSAPDKSGLPSDRFSAERTGGSVSTLTIQRTQQEDSAVYLCASALQPQRGGNEQFFGPGTRLTVL.

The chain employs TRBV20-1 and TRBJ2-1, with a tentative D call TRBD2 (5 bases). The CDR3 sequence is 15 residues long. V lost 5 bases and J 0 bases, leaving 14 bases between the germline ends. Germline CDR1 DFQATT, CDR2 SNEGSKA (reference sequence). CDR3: CSAGRTSSSYNEQFF. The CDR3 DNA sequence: TGCAGTGCTGGACGGACTTCGAGCTCCTACAATGAGCAGTTCTTC.

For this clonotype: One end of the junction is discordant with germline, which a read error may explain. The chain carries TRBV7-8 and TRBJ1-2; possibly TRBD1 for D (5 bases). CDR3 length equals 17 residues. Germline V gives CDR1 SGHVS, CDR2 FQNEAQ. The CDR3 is CASSPRRGPRVGYGCTF. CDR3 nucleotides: TGTGCCAGCAGCCCAAGGCGTGGGCCCAGGGTGGGCTATGGCTGCACCTTC.

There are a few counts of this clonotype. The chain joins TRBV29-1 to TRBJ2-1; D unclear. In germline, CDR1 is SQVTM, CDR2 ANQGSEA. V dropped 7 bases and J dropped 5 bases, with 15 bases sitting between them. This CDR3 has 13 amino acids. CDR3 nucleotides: TGCAGCGGAGCTGGGGTCCAGGACAATGAGCAGTTCTTC. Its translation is CSGAGVQDNEQFF.

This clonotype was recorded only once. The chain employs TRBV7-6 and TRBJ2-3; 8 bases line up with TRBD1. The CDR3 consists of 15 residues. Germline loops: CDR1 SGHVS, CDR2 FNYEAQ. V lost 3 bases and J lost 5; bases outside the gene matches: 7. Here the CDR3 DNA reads TGTGCCAGCAGCTTCGGGACAGGTAACCGAGATACGCAGTATTTT. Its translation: CASSFGTGNRDTQYF.

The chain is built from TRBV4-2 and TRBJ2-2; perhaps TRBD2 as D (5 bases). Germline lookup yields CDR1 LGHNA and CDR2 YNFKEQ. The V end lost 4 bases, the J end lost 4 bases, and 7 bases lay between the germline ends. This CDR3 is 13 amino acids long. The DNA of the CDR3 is TGTGCCAGCAGCCCAACTAGCACCGGGGAGCTGTTTTTT. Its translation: CASSPTSTGELFF.

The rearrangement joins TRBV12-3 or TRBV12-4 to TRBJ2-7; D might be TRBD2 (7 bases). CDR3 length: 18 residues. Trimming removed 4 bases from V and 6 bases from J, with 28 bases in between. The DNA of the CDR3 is TGTGCCAGCAGTTGGGGGCTATCGGGGGGAGGGCCGCTCGGCGAGCAGTACTTC. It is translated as CASSWGLSGGGPLGEQYF.

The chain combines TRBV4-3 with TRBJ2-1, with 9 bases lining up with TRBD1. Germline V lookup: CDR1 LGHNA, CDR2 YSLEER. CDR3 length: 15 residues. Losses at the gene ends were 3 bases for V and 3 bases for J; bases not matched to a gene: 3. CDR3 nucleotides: TGCGCCAGCAGCCAGGACAGGGGACACTACAATGAGCAGTTCTTC. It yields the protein CASSQDRGHYNEQFF.

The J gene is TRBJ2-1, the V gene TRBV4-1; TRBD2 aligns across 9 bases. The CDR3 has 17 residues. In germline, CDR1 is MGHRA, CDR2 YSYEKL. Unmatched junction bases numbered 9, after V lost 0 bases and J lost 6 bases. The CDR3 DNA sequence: TGCGCCAGCAGCCAAGATGAGGCGGGAGGGCCCCGCAATGAGCAGTTCTTC. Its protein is CASSQDEAGGPRNEQFF.

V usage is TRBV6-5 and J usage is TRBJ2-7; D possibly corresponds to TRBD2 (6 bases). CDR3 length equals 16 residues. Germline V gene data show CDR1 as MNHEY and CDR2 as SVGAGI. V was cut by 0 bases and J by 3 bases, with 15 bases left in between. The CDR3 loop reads CASSYSGTLRVYEQYF. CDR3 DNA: TGTGCCAGCAGTTACTCCGGGACTCTTCGAGTCTACGAGCAGTACTTC.

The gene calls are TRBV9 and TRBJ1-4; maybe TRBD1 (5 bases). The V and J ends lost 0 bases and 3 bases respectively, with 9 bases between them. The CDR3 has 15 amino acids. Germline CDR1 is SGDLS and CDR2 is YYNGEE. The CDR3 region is CASSVGRDSNEKLFF. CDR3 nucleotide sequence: TGTGCCAGCAGCGTAGGCAGGGATTCTAATGAAAAACTGTTTTTT. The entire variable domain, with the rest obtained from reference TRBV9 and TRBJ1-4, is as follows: DSGVTQTPKHLITATGQRVTLRCSPRSGDLSVYWYQQSLDQGLQFLIQYYNGEERAKGNILERFSAQQFPDLHSELNLSSLELGDSALYFCASSVGRDSNEKLFFGSGTQLSVL.

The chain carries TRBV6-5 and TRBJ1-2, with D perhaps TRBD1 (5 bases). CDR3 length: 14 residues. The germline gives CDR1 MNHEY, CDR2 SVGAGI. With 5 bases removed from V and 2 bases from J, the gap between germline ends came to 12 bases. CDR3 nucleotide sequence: TGTGCCAGCAGTCAGGGAATGGCGAACTATGGCTACACCTTC. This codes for CASSQGMANYGYTF.

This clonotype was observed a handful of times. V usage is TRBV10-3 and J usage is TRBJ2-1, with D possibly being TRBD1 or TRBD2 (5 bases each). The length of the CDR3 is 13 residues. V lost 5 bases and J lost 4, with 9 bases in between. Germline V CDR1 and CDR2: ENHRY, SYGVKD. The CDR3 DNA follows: TGTGCCATCAGTACCGGGGCATACAATGAGCAGTTCTTC. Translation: CAISTGAYNEQFF.

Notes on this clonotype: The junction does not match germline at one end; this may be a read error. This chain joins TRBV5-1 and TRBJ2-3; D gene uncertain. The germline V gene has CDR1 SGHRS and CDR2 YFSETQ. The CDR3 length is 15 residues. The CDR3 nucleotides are TGCGTCAGCAGCTTGGATGTGACCGAGACAGATACGCAGTATTTT. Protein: CVSSLDVTETDTQYF.

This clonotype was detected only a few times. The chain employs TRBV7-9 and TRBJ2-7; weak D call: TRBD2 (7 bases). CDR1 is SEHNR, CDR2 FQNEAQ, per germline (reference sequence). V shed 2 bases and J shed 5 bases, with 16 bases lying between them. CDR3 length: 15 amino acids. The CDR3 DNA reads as TGTGCCAGCAGCTTATTCGGCGGGGGCGGTGACGAGCAGTACTTC. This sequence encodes CASSLFGGGGDEQYF.

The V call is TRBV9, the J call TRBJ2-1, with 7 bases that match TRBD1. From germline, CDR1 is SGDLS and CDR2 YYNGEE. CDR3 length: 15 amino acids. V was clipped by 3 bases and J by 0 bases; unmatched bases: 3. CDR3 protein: CASSEGQYSYNEQFF. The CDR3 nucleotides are TGTGCCAGCAGCGAGGGACAGTACTCCTACAATGAGCAGTTCTTC.

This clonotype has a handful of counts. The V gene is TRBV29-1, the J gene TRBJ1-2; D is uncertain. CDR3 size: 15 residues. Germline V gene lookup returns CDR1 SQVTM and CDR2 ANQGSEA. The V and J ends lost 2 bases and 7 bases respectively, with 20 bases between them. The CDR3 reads CSVELQRSPSGGYTF. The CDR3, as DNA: TGCAGCGTTGAATTACAGAGGTCCCCTTCTGGTGGCTACACCTTC.

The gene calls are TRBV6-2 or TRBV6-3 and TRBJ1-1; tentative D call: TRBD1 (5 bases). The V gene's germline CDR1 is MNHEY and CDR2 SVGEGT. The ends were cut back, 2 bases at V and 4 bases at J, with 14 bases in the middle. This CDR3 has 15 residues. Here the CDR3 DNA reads TGTGCCAGCAGTTACACTAGGGGCCGGAGCACTGAAGCTTTCTTT. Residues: CASSYTRGRSTEAFF.